This T cell receptor beta chain was captured in a study of cytomegalovirus exposure and HLA in healthy donors. A multiplex PCR was run with 60 Vbeta primers and 13 Jbeta primers. Using immunoSEQ multiplex PCR, the repertoire was profiled, and TCRdb retains in-frame clones only, with some absent. Altogether roughly 66,000 clones are present, about 84% being singletons, with the ten largest covering 7.8%. Per the germline V gene, CDR1 is SEHNR and CDR2 is FQNEAQ (reference sequence). The CDR3 has 16 amino acids. The chain is built from TRBV7-9 and TRBJ2-5; TRBD1 matches at 9 bases. The J call may be faulty, since TRBJ2-7 better matches the DNA end. This clonotype was obtained from a man aged 18 to 35 in good health and CMV-seropositive. The specimen was PBMCs. DNA for the CDR3: TGTGCCAGCAGCGTTACCGGGACAGGGCCCTCCTACGAGCAGTACTTC. Translation: CASSVTGTGPSYEQYF.